Sequencing of this TCR beta chain was carried out in a study of PD-1 blockade in classical Hodgkin lymphoma. The ends were cut back, 6 bases at V and 2 bases at J, with 18 bases in the middle. The CDR3 is 16 amino acids. Germline CDR1 SEHNR, CDR2 FQNEAQ (reference sequence). Points on this clone: What it recognizes is unknown.

After autologous stem cell transplantation all patients relapsed, and prior brentuximab vedotin exposure differed between cohorts. Whole-study findings and limits: When set against healthy donors, newly diagnosed patients were reported to show lower baseline TCR diversity. CD4+ TCR diversity rose significantly by C4D1, and CD8+ TCR diversity did not.

TCRdb keeps only in-frame clones here, not all; method: immunoSEQ multiplex PCR. The sample includes roughly 50,000 clones, about three quarters of them seen just once. The origin of this receptor is a human donor with classical Hodgkin lymphoma. The rearrangement uses TRBV7-9 and TRBJ2-3; D gene uncertain. The sequencing used peripheral blood mononuclear cells (PBMCs), collected before the second cycle of nivolumab. The CDR3: CASSRVVAGPTDTQYF. DNA of the CDR3: TGTGCCAGCAGTAGGGTAGTGGCAGGACCCACAGATACGCAGTATTTT.